The present TCR beta chain was sequenced within a study of T cell responses to AZD1222 COVID-19 vaccine. Turning to the study itself: Some second doses came at about 4 weeks and others at about 12 weeks; these were pooled.

Assay: immunoSEQ multiplex PCR; the TCRdb copy retains only in-frame clones and omits some. Of around 88,000 clones in the sample, roughly nine tenths were seen once. The CDR3 totals 15 residues. After removal of 5 bases from V and 6 bases from J, the junction contained 8 bases not matched to a gene. Germline CDR1 is SGHDT and CDR2 is YYEEEE. Broader study findings: Vaccine-associated CD4 TCRs spanned spike, dominant at 160-218 and 743-854. Repertoires were obtained solely post-peak T cell response. Among spike-specific TCRs, nearly half reportedly target unmutated variant regions.

Remarks on this clone: Its antigen is not known.

The specimen was peripheral blood, collected on day 0 of AZD1222 vaccination. This clonotype was sampled from an adult in good health. The chain recombines TRBV5-6 with TRBJ2-6; 7 bases fit TRBD2. The CDR3 nucleotides read TGTGCCAGCAGACCAGACACTAGCGAGGCCAACGTCCTGACTTTC. It yields the protein CASRPDTSEANVLTF. The complete variable domain, with remaining parts taken from reference TRBV5-6 and TRBJ2-6, reads DAGVTQSPTHLIKTRGQQVTLRCSPKSGHDTVSWYQQALGQGPQFIFQYYEEEERQRGNFPDRFSGHQFPNYSSELNVNALLLGDSALYLCASRPDTSEANVLTFGAGSRLTVL.